This TCR beta chain came from a study of regulatory T cells in long-lasting Graves disease. As for time point: newly diagnosed GD, antithyroid drugs for less than 3 months. Isolated PBMC RNA provided the starting material for the TCR library. Graves' disease was diagnosed by American Thyroid Association guidelines. Arm-PCR with iRepertoire HTBI primers amplified the CDR3 regions for these TCR beta libraries. TCRdb passed the multiplex PCR reads through MiXCR, listing each CDR3 protein once. The sample has around 250,000 distinct CDR3 sequences; around a sixth are singletons. This clonotype has a count of ten or more. Germline trimming cut 4 bases from V and 8 bases from J; bases unmatched to any gene: 7. The CDR3 extends over 13 amino acids. CDR1 and CDR2 (germline): SGHTA, FQGNSA. This same sample was also taken into another study, of T cells in Graves' hyperthyroidism and ophthalmopathy. That study adds: A patient was excluded if there was uncontrolled infection, other autoimmune disease, pregnancy or lactation. The HTBI primer set drove a first-round RT-PCR of the TCR CDR3. Ophthalmopathy, as predicted by the model, came a median around 6.7 months after the prediction.

The TCR comes from a woman in her thirties with Graves disease. The rearrangement joins TRBV7-2 to TRBJ1-2, with 7 bases that match TRBD1. The sequences come from peripheral blood mononuclear cells (PBMCs), collected at new diagnosis, from a patient treated with antithyroid drugs. CDR3 nucleotides: TGTGCCAGCAGCTCCCAGGGGGTAGCAGGCTACACCTTC. Its translation is CASSSQGVAGYTF.